The sequence of this TCR beta chain was determined in a study of shared clonotypes between healthy human individuals. The V and J ends lost 4 bases and 0 bases respectively, with 15 bases between them. CDR3 length: 16 residues. Germline CDR1 is MDHEN and CDR2 is SYDVKM. The method was immunoSEQ multiplex PCR; TCRdb's version includes in-frame clones alone and lacks a portion of them. The table shows roughly 700,000 clones, with about 92% occurring only once. Notes on this clone: Its antigen remains unidentified.

Overall study results and limits: How much donors shared clonotypes was expected to be affected by sequencing depth.

The rearrangement uses TRBV28 and TRBJ2-5; D ambiguous. Sequenced: memory CD8+ T cells from PBMCs. Indicated subset: CD45RO+ cells pooled with CCR7-negative TemRA cells. This sequence was found in a man between 18 and 35 years old in good health. Some clones in this sample may be carry-over from other donors' samples. CDR3 in amino acids: CASSSLFAEYQETQYF. DNA for the CDR3: TGTGCCAGCAGTTCCCTTTTTGCGGAGTACCAAGAGACCCAGTACTTC.